This T cell receptor (beta chain) is from a study of OX40 agonist ivuxolimab in advanced cancers. At the level of the study: Every 2 weeks, patients received ivuxolimab intravenously, dosed at 0.01 to 10 mg/kg.

Trimming took 5 bases from V and 1 from J; bases not matched to a gene: 1. CDR3 length equals 15 residues. Looked up from germline, CDR1 is LNHNV and CDR2 is YYDKDF (reference sequence). Libraries were prepared by immunoSEQ multiplex PCR; TCRdb keeps only in-frame clonotypes and omits some of them. The sample has 70,000 or so clones, 92% seen once; the top ten hold 8% to 10%. Sequencing used CD4+ or CD8+ T cells sorted from blood, obtained in a trial of the OX40 agonist ivuxolimab. The sequence was obtained from an adult with an advanced solid tumor such as melanoma, head and neck, liver or kidney cancer. V and J are TRBV15 and TRBJ1-4; 10 nucleotides align to TRBD1. CDR3 region: CATSGDRGTNEKLFF. For the CDR3, the DNA is TGTGCCACCAGCGGGGACAGGGGAACTAATGAAAAACTGTTTTTT. The full variable domain, its missing parts supplied by reference TRBV15 and TRBJ1-4, is DAMVIQNPRYQVTQFGKPVTLSCSQTLNHNVMYWYQQKSSQAPKLLFHYYDKDFNNEADTPDNFQSRRPNTSFCFLDIRSPGLGDTAMYLCATSGDRGTNEKLFFGSGTQLSVL.